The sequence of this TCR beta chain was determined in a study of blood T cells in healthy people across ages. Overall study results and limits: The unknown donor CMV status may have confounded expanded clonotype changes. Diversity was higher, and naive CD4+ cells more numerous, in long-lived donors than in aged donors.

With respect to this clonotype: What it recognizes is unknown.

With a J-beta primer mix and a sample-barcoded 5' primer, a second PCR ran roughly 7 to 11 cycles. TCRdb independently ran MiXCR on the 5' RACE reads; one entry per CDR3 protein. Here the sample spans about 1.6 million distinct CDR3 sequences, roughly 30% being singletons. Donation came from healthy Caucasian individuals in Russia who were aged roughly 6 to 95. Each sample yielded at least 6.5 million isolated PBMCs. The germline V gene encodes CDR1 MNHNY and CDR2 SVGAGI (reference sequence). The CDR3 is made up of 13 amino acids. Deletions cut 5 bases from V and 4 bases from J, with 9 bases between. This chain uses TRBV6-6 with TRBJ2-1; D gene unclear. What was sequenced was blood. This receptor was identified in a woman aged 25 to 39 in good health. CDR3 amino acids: CASSTDSYNEQFF. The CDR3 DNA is TGTGCCAGCAGTACAGACTCGTACAATGAGCAGTTCTTC.